This TCR beta chain came from a study of cytomegalovirus exposure and HLA in healthy donors. Study conclusions and caveats: In vitro checks showed that a few CMV-associated chains really do target CMV antigens.

Details on this clone: What it recognizes is unknown.

Germline V gene data show CDR1 as SEHNR and CDR2 as FQNEAQ (reference sequence). This CDR3 has 13 residues. Trimming cost V 5 bases and J 2 bases; bases outside gene matches: 3. The study drew the donors from its approximately 110-subject validation cohort, separate from the approximately 700-subject first cohort. The method was immunoSEQ multiplex PCR; TCRdb's version includes in-frame clones alone and lacks a portion of them. Among 110,000 or so clones, over 75% were seen once, and the ten largest hold around 3%. The sample was PBMCs. The rearrangement joins TRBV7-9 to TRBJ2-7; TRBD1 matches at 7 bases. The receptor's source is a woman between 18 and 29 years old in good health and CMV-seronegative. CDR3 nucleotides: TGTGCCAGCAGCATCACAGGGGCCTACGAGCAGTACTTC. Translated: CASSITGAYEQYF.